This TCR beta chain was recovered during a study of blood T cells in healthy people across ages. The study's findings and limits: Both higher diversity and more naive CD4+ cells marked long-lived donors when set against aged donors.

Then a second PCR, running roughly 7 to 11 cycles, was carried out with a sample-barcoded 5' primer and a J-beta primer mix. A 12-random-nucleotide template-switch adaptor tagged each cDNA molecule. A single record per CDR3 protein comes from TCRdb applying MiXCR to the 5' RACE reads. Of roughly 700,000 distinct CDR3 sequences in the sample, just under 25% were seen once. A note on this clonotype: Its antigen is not known.

This CDR3 comprises 12 residues. V shed 4 bases and J shed 5 bases, with 8 bases lying between them. Germline CDR1 reads SGHTA; CDR2 reads FQGTGA. This sample also appeared in a second study, on T cells of mothers and their children.

This clonotype was obtained from a boy younger than 18 in good health. The sample was blood. The V call is TRBV7-3, the J call TRBJ2-5; no clear D. In DNA, the CDR3 is TGTGCCAGCAGCTCCCGGGCGGAGACCCAGTACTTC. Its protein is CASSSRAETQYF.